This T cell receptor (beta chain) appears in the sequencing data of a study of cytomegalovirus exposure and HLA in healthy donors. The donors gave bone marrow, and they were healthy. With 60 Vbeta and 13 Jbeta primers, the PCR was carried out. TCRdb's table, derived via immunoSEQ multiplex PCR, lists solely in-frame clones and lacks some. This table has 100,000 to 150,000 clones, over 70% appearing once. General study results and limits: Per a prior analysis, the majority of TCR beta V segments were productive roughly 90% or roughly 30% of the time. Per a later analysis, 15,000 to 20,000 TCR beta sequences showed association with HLA alleles at 0.05 false discovery rate. Reported results showed that the classifier diagnosed cytomegalovirus status with high specificity and sensitivity.

On this clone: The antigen remains undetermined.

The material sequenced was PBMCs. The TCR sequence derives from a woman aged 45-59 years in good health and CMV-seropositive.

This CDR3 reads CASSLQGALNYGYTF. DNA of the CDR3: TGTGCCAGCAGCTTACAGGGGGCTCTGAACTATGGCTACACCTTC. The chain couples TRBV7-2 to TRBJ1-2; 8 bases fit TRBD1. V lost 2 bases to trimming and J lost 2 bases; unmatched junction nucleotides: 4. The CDR3 is made up of 15 amino acids. Germline lookup yields CDR1 SGHTA and CDR2 FQGNSA.